Listed here are 10 T cell receptor beta chains from one sample, sequenced in a study of memory CD8 T cells in hepatitis C reinfection. The time point: late/post reinfection, 12 to 24 weeks after detection. TCR sequencing was done directly ex vivo on sorted cells, without expansion in vitro. Method: immunoSEQ multiplex PCR; TCRdb's copy keeps in-frame clones and lacks some. The sample includes around 45,000 clones, roughly nine tenths of them seen just once. Specimen: naive CD8+ T cells sorted from blood. All receptors come from a young man with hepatitis C virus infection.

This chain uses TRBV7-8 with TRBJ2-1; possibly TRBD2 for D (6 bases). This CDR3 has 15 residues. Trimming cost V 7 bases and J 5 bases, with 18 bases left between them. Germline V gene data show CDR1 as SGHVS and CDR2 as FQNEAQ. Here the CDR3 DNA reads TGTGCCAGCATCCTAGGAACTAGCAGCCACAATGAGCAGTTCTTC. Protein: CASILGTSSHNEQFF.

J is TRBJ2-7 and V is TRBV10-2; perhaps TRBD2 as D (6 bases). The CDR3 spans 14 residues. The V gene's germline CDR1 is WSHSY and CDR2 SAAADI. V lost 5 bases and J lost 3, with 14 bases in between. The CDR3 reads CASSLGGDRYEQYV. In DNA form, the CDR3 reads TGCGCCAGCAGTTTAGGCGGGGATCGCTACGAGCAGTACGTC.

The V gene is TRBV9, the J gene TRBJ1-3; D unresolved. Trimming left V 3 bases short and J 2 bases short, with 15 bases between. The CDR3 runs 16 residues. Germline V gives CDR1 SGDLS, CDR2 YYNGEE. CDR3 nucleotide sequence: TGTGCCAGCAGCGCCCCGGAGGATCTTCCTGGAAACACCATATATTTT. As protein: CASSAPEDLPGNTIYF.

This sequence joins TRBV30 and TRBJ1-1, with D perhaps matching TRBD1 (6 bases). Trimming removed 0 bases from V and 7 bases from J, with 12 bases in between. This CDR3 is built from 13 residues. Per germline, CDR1 GTSNPN and CDR2 SVGIG (reference sequence). The CDR3 nucleotides read TGTGCCTGGAGTGTAGGGGCAGGGGATGAAGCTTTCTTT. Translating gives CAWSVGAGDEAFF.

The V gene is TRBV5-6, the J gene TRBJ2-7; no firm D call. CDR3 size: 13 residues. Trimming shortened V by 3 bases and J by 1 base, and 8 bases separated the two germline ends. Germline loops: CDR1 SGHDT, CDR2 YYEEEE. The CDR3 is CASSSTESYEQYV. The CDR3 DNA reads as TGTGCCAGCAGCTCAACAGAGTCCTACGAGCAGTACGTC.

This chain connects TRBV4-1 to TRBJ1-5; D not resolved. The CDR3 extends over 13 amino acids. Trimming removed 1 base from V and 7 bases from J, with 8 bases in between. Looked up from germline, CDR1 is MGHRA and CDR2 is YSYEKL. CDR3 in DNA: TGCGCCAGCAGCCAAGTCGAGCGCCAGCCCCAGCATTTT. Its translation: CASSQVERQPQHF.

The J gene is TRBJ1-3, the V gene TRBV9; 12 nucleotides line up with TRBD1. The CDR3 totals 15 residues. Germline-derived CDR1 and CDR2 are SGDLS and YYNGEE. J gave up 7 bases and V 0 bases, and 2 bases lay outside the gene matches. CDR3 in DNA: TGTGCCAGCAGCGTAGAGGGGACAGGGGGCAACACCATATATTTT. Amino acid sequence: CASSVEGTGGNTIYF.

The chain has TRBV2 and TRBJ2-7, with 10 bases aligning to TRBD2. V shed 7 bases, J shed 7 bases, and the junction held 25 bases outside the gene matches. The CDR3 spans 19 residues. CDR1 and CDR2 (germline): SNHLY, FYNNEI. DNA of the CDR3: TGTGCCAGCACCCCGGGCCGACTAGCGGGCCACTCCGGAACGATGGAGCAGTACTTC. It translates to CASTPGRLAGHSGTMEQYF.

The sample holds one count of this clone. V usage is TRBV11-2 and J usage is TRBJ2-1; D is perhaps TRBD2 (7 bases). Germline V gene data show CDR1 as SGHAT and CDR2 as FQNNGV. The CDR3 totals 14 residues. V was pared by 1 base and J by 5 bases, with 9 bases between. DNA of the CDR3: TGTGCCAGCAGCTTAGGCGGGGGCCACAATGAGCAGTTCTTC. Translating gives CASSLGGGHNEQFF.

The chain employs TRBV7-9 and TRBJ2-7, with D possibly matching TRBD2 (6 bases). V was pared by 3 bases and J by 6 bases, with 9 bases between. CDR1 and CDR2 from the germline V gene are SEHNR and FQNEAQ (reference sequence). The CDR3 has 12 amino acids. The CDR3 DNA is TGTGCCAGCAGCTTGGAGGGTGGCGAGCAGTACGTC. It translates to CASSLEGGEQYV.